One and the same sample provided the 9 T cell receptor beta chains below, sequenced in a study of T-cell reconstitution after alpha-beta-depleted transplantation in children. Unique molecular identifiers were incorporated into the prepared TCRbeta library. TCRdb itself ran the PCR reads through MiXCR, one entry per CDR3 protein. The sample yields 380,000 or so distinct CDR3 sequences, less than 15% seen once. The sample consisted of PBMCs, taken from the stem cell graft. All receptors derive from a human donor who donated a stem cell graft to a child with Fanconi anemia.

V and J are TRBV5-1 and TRBJ1-1; D remains unclear. The CDR3 is made up of 14 amino acids. In germline, CDR1 is SGHRS, CDR2 YFSETQ. The V end was cut by 3 bases, the J end by 4 bases, with 13 bases between. The CDR3 reads CASSSSVGSTEAFF. The CDR3 DNA reads TGCGCCAGCAGCTCTAGCGTGGGTAGCACTGAAGCTTTCTTT.

V usage is TRBV4-1 and J usage is TRBJ2-1, with 9 bases lining up with TRBD2. CDR3 length: 16 amino acids. With V trimmed by 3 bases and J by 7 bases, 10 bases remained unmatched. Germline V lookup: CDR1 MGHRA, CDR2 YSYEKL. In nucleotides, the CDR3 is TGCGCCAGCAGCCACCTGCAGGGCGGGGGGGTAAATGAGCAGTTCTTC. It specifies CASSHLQGGGVNEQFF.

This clonotype was recorded at least ten times. The V gene is TRBV14, the J gene TRBJ2-7; D possibly corresponds to TRBD2 (5 bases). CDR3 size: 15 residues. V lost 0 bases to trimming and J lost 1 base, with 10 bases between them. Germline V CDR1 and CDR2: SGHDN, FVKESK. DNA for the CDR3: TGTGCCAGCAGCCAAGATGACTACCGATCCTACGAGCAGTACTTC. Its translation: CASSQDDYRSYEQYF.

This clonotype appeared many times. The V call is TRBV10-3, the J call TRBJ2-5; 7 bases line up with TRBD1. This CDR3 has 16 amino acids. The junction had 9 bases not matched to a gene; V was cut back by 5 bases and J by 0 bases. Germline loops: CDR1 ENHRY, CDR2 SYGVKD. The CDR3 DNA reads as TGTGCCATCAGTTTCGGCCCCGGGACAGACCAAGAGACCCAGTACTTC. It yields the protein CAISFGPGTDQETQYF.

The genes are TRBV12-3 or TRBV12-4 and TRBJ1-1; the D gene is possibly TRBD1 (6 bases). The length of the CDR3 is 13 residues. The V and J ends lost 4 bases and 6 bases respectively, with 12 bases between them. The CDR3 spells CASSSGQYAEAFF. In DNA, the CDR3 is TGTGCCAGCAGTTCCGGACAGTACGCTGAAGCTTTCTTT.

This clonotype was counted many times. The gene calls are TRBV6-1 and TRBJ2-7; 7 bases match TRBD1. CDR1 and CDR2 (germline): MNHNS, SASEGT. The J segment lost 9 bases and the V segment lost 2 bases, leaving 10 bases of the junction unmatched. CDR3 length: 14 amino acids. This chain's CDR3 is CASSERTGPTGQYF. The DNA of the CDR3 is TGTGCCAGCAGTGAACGGACAGGTCCTACCGGGCAGTACTTC.

In this sample, this clonotype turned up a few times. The chain recombines TRBV4-1 with TRBJ2-7; TRBD2 aligns across 11 bases. Looked up from germline, CDR1 is MGHRA and CDR2 is YSYEKL. Unmatched junction bases numbered 5, after V lost 4 bases and J lost 3 bases. CDR3 length: 15 amino acids. CDR3 region: CASSRDTSGGYEQYV. CDR3 coding DNA: TGCGCCAGCAGCCGAGATACTAGCGGGGGCTACGAGCAGTACGTC.

This clonotype turned up a few times. The chain combines TRBV2 with TRBJ1-1; no definite D call. Per germline, CDR1 SNHLY and CDR2 FYNNEI. The CDR3 runs to 13 residues. V lost 6 bases and J 7 bases, leaving 15 bases between the germline ends. The CDR3 loop reads CASSFSFDLEAFF. CDR3 in DNA: TGTGCCAGCAGCTTCTCCTTCGATCTTGAAGCTTTCTTT. The whole variable domain, remainder taken from reference TRBV2 and TRBJ1-1, is EPEVTQTPSHQVTQMGQEVILRCVPISNHLYFYWYRQILGQKVEFLVSFYNNEISEKSEIFDDQFSVERPDGSNFTLKIRSTKLEDSAMYFCASSFSFDLEAFFGQGTRLTVV.

This clonotype was picked up many times. V is TRBV12-3 or TRBV12-4 and J is TRBJ1-5; possibly TRBD1 for D (5 bases). The CDR3 sequence is 15 residues long. Trimming pared 5 bases from V and 4 bases from J, leaving 15 bases between. CDR3 amino acids: CASSNAQGVNQPQHF. CDR3 nucleotides: TGTGCCAGCAGTAACGCGCAGGGAGTAAATCAGCCCCAGCATTTT.